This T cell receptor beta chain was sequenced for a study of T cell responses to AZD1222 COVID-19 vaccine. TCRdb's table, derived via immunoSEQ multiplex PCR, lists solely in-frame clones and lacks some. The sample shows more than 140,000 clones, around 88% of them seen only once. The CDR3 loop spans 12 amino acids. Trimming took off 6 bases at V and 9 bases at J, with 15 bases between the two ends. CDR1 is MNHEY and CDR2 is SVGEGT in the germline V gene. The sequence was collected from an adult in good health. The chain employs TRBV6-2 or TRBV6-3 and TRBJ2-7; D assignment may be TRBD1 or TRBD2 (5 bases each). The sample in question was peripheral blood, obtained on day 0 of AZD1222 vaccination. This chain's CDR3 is CASSPLGVGQYF. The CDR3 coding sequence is TGTGCCAGCAGCCCCCTGGGGGTCGGGCAGTACTTC.